A single sample is the source of the 10 T cell receptor beta chains below, sequenced in a study of blood T cell repertoires in COVID-19. Measured with immunoSEQ multiplex PCR; TCRdb has only the in-frame clones, and not every one. Of 15,000 to 20,000 clones in the sample, 80% to 90% were seen once. The sequenced sample was peripheral blood. These receptors all come from a human donor with active COVID-19. The donor label of this sample is uncertain.

This clone was seen just once. This CDR3 reads CASSWKGDYEQYF. The CDR3 region has the DNA TGTGCCAGCAGCTGGAAGGGAGATTACGAGCAGTACTTC. The chain joins TRBV7-9 to TRBJ2-7; a possible D gene is TRBD2 (5 bases). The length of the CDR3 is 13 residues. The V end lost 4 bases, the J end lost 4 bases, and 11 bases lay between the germline ends. Germline V gene sequence: CDR1 SEHNR, CDR2 FQNEAQ (reference sequence).

V gene TRBV2 combines with J gene TRBJ1-5; a weak D match, TRBD1 (6 bases). Deletions cut 10 bases from V and 4 bases from J, with 20 bases between. CDR1 and CDR2 from the germline V gene are SNHLY and FYNNEI. The CDR3 contains 15 residues. This CDR3 reads CATRGGGARNQPQHF. The CDR3 DNA sequence: TGTGCCACCCGAGGGGGTGGAGCTCGGAATCAGCCCCAGCATTTT.

This chain joins TRBV5-3 and TRBJ2-7; 8 positions agree with TRBD1. TRBV5-3 is given ORF status, its function remaining uncertain. The CDR3 runs to 14 residues. Trimming took 0 bases from V and 3 from J; bases not matched to a gene: 2. CDR3 sequence (DNA): TGTGCCAGAAGCTTGGGACAGGGGAACTACGAGCAGTACTTC. It is translated as CARSLGQGNYEQYF.

The CDR3 region has the DNA TGTGCCAGCAGCCGCAACGGGGGTAGCACAGATACGCAGTATTTT. As protein: CASSRNGGSTDTQYF. The rearrangement links TRBV4-2 to TRBJ2-3, with D perhaps TRBD2 (6 bases). The CDR3 length is 15 residues. Trimming took off 4 bases at V and 0 bases at J, with 11 bases between the two ends. Per germline, CDR1 LGHNA and CDR2 YNFKEQ.

The chain links TRBV7-2 to TRBJ2-4, with 10 bases identical to TRBD1. Germline values: CDR1 SGHTA, CDR2 FQGNSA. The CDR3 length is 16 residues. V shed 3 bases, J shed 0 bases, and the junction held 2 bases outside the gene matches. Here the CDR3 reads CASSFGDRGAKNIQYF. The CDR3 bases are TGTGCCAGCAGCTTCGGGGACAGGGGAGCCAAAAACATTCAGTACTTC.

This chain connects TRBV29-1 to TRBJ2-3; TRBD2 matches 8 bases. The germline V gene encodes CDR1 SQVTM and CDR2 ANQGSEA. The CDR3 covers 16 residues. Trimming cost V 4 bases and J 0 bases; bases outside gene matches: 9. CDR3 in DNA: TGCAGCGTTGGGGGGGTAGCGGGGATTAGCACAGATACGCAGTATTTT. Amino acids: CSVGGVAGISTDTQYF.

CDR3 bases: TGTGCCAGCAGCGTAGTGGGTAGCGGGAGCACAGATACGCAGTATTTT. Its protein is CASSVVGSGSTDTQYF. The V and J genes are TRBV9 and TRBJ2-3; 7 bases are a match to TRBD2. Germline CDR1 and CDR2: SGDLS and YYNGEE. The V segment lost 0 bases and the J segment 0 bases; nucleotides outside the gene matches: 4. CDR3 size: 16 residues. Full variable domain (missing parts from reference TRBV9 and TRBJ2-3): DSGVTQTPKHLITATGQRVTLRCSPRSGDLSVYWYQQSLDQGLQFLIQYYNGEERAKGNILERFSAQQFPDLHSELNLSSLELGDSALYFCASSVVGSGSTDTQYFGPGTRLTVL.

CDR3 sequence (DNA): TGTGCCAGTAGCAGACTTATTTCCACTGAAGCTTTCTTT. This encodes CASSRLISTEAFF. V is TRBV19 and J is TRBJ1-1; no firm D call. Germline CDR1 LNHDA, CDR2 SQIVND (reference sequence). The CDR3 sequence is 13 residues long. Deletions cut 6 bases from V and 4 bases from J, with 12 bases between.

V usage is TRBV24-1 and J usage is TRBJ1-1, with a weak D call TRBD1 (5 bases). The V and J ends lost 6 bases and 4 bases respectively, with 11 bases between them. The CDR3 loop spans 13 amino acids. Germline CDR1 KGHDR, CDR2 SFDVKD. The CDR3 spells CATSSGSVTEAFF. The CDR3 DNA follows: TGTGCCACCAGTTCAGGGTCGGTCACTGAAGCTTTCTTT.

This chain joins TRBV4-2 and TRBJ2-4; 10 bases align to TRBD2. The CDR3 sequence is 16 residues long. In germline, CDR1 is LGHNA, CDR2 YNFKEQ. V was pared by 4 bases and J by 5 bases, with 8 bases of the junction left unmatched. The CDR3 loop is CASSPERGGSENIQYF. The CDR3 DNA follows: TGTGCCAGCAGCCCGGAGCGGGGGGGCAGTGAAAACATTCAGTACTTC.